This T cell receptor beta chain was observed in a study of neurological immune-mediated disorders. MiXCR was run by TCRdb on the 5' RACE reads, yielding one entry per CDR3 protein. Seen here are tens of thousands of distinct CDR3 sequences, 4.3% observed once, and the top ten hold about 5.7%. Trimming cost V 5 bases and J 4 bases, with 15 bases left between them. There are 14 residues in the CDR3. In germline, CDR1 is GTSNPN, CDR2 SVGIG (reference sequence). The time point here: longitudinal time-point 3. Many counts were recorded for this clonotype. The sequenced sample was PBMCs. The TCR was taken from a woman aged 60-75 years with multiple sclerosis. The chain carries TRBV30 and TRBJ1-5; tentative D call: TRBD1 (6 bases). This CDR3 is CAWAGQLKNQPQHF. The CDR3 nucleotides are TGTGCCTGGGCTGGACAGTTGAAGAATCAGCCCCAGCATTTT.